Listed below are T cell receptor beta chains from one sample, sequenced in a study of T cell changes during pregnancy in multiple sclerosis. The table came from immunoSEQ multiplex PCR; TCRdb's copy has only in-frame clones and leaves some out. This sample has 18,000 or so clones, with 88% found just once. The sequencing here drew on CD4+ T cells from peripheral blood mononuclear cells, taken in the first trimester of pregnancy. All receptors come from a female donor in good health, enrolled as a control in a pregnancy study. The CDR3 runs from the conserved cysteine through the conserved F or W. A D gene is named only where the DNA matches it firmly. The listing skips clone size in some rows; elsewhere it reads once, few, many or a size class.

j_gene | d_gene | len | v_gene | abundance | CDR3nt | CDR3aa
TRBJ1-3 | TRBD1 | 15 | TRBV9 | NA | TGTGCCAGCAGCCCGATGGGACAGGGCGGGAACACCATATATTTT | CASSPMGQGGNTIYF
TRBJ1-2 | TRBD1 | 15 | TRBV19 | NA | TGTGCCAGTAGTAATCCGGGACAGGGGAACTATGGCTACACCTTC | CASSNPGQGNYGYTF
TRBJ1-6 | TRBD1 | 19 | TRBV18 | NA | TGTGCCAGCTCACCCTTGGGACAGTCGAGGAGCTCCTATAATTCACCCCTCCACTTT | CASSPLGQSRSSYNSPLHF
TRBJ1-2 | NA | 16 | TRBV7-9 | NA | TGTGCCAGCAGCCCACGTGGGGGGGCAGGCCACTATGGCTACACCTTC | CASSPRGGAGHYGYTF
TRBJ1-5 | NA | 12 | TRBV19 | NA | TGTGCCAGTACCACGGTGAGTCAGCCCCAGCATTTT | CASTTVSQPQHF
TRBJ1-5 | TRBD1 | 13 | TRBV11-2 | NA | TGTGCCAGCAGCTTAGCAGGGGGCCAGCCCCAGCATTTT | CASSLAGGQPQHF
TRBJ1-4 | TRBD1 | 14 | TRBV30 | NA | TGTGCCTGGATCGCCGGGACAGGGTCACGAAAACTGTTTTTT | CAWIAGTGSRKLFF
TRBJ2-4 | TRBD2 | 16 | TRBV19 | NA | TGTGCCAGTAGCCGGAGGACTAGCGGGAGTATGAACATTCAGTACTTC | CASSRRTSGSMNIQYF
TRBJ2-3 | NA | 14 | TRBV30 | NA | TGTGCCTGGAAGAGGCGGGATAGCACAGATACGCAGTATTTT | CAWKRRDSTDTQYF
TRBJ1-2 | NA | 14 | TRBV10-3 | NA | TGTGCCATCAGTCGACAGGATGCTAACTATGGCTACACCTTC | CAISRQDANYGYTF
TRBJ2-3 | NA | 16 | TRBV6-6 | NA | TGTGCCAGCAGTTACCCCTCTAGAAAAATCACAGATACGCAGTATTTT | CASSYPSRKITDTQYF
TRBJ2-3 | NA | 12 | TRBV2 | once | TGTGCCAGCAGCACAATATCAGATACGCAGTATTTT | CASSTISDTQYF
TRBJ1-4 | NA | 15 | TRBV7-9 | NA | TGTGCCAGCAGCGTCGACGGAGCAACTAATGAAAAACTGTTTTTT | CASSVDGATNEKLFF
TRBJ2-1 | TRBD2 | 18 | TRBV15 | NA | TGTGCCACCAGCAGAGAAGCCGCTGGTAGCGGGATTGTAAATGAGCAGTTCTTC | CATSREAAGSGIVNEQFF
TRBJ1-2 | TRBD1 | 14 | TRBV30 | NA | TGTGCCTGGACCCGGGACAGGCGAAACTATGGCTACACCTTC | CAWTRDRRNYGYTF
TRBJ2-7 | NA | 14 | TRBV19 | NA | TGTGCCAGTAGTATGAAGACTGCCTCCTACGAGCAGTACTTC | CASSMKTASYEQYF
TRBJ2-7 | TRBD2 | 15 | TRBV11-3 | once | TGTGCCAGCAGCTTAGACGAGGCGGGGGGGCCCGAGCAGTACTTC | CASSLDEAGGPEQYF
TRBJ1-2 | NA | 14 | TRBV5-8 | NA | TGTGCCAGCAGCTACCCCGGCCAGGGGTCGAGCTACACCTTC | CASSYPGQGSSYTF
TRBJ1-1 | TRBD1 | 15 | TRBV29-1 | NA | TGCAGCGTAGACAAAGGGACAGGGGGAATCACTGAAGCTTTCTTT | CSVDKGTGGITEAFF
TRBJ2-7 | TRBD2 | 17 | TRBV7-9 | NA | TGTGCCAGCAGCCCCAGAGGGCTAGCGGATAGCTCCTACGAGCAGTACTTC | CASSPRGLADSSYEQYF
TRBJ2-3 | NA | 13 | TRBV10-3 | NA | TGTGCCATCAGTGAGGGAGGCACAGATACGCAGTATTTT | CAISEGGTDTQYF
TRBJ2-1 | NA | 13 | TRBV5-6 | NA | TGTGCCAGCAGCTTGGCTGGCGGGAATGAGCAGTTCTTC | CASSLAGGNEQFF
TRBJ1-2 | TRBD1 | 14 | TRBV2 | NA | TGTGCCACAAGCAGGGGGACAGGGAACTATGGCTACACCTTC | CATSRGTGNYGYTF
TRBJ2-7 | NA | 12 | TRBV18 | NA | TGTGCCAGCTCACCCCGCAGGGGCGAGCAGTACTTC | CASSPRRGEQYF
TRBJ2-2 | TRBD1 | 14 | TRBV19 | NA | TGTGCCAGTATTTCGGCAGGGGGCACCGGGGAGCTGTTTTTT | CASISAGGTGELFF
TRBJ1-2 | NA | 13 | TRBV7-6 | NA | TGTGCCAGCAGCTTAGGATCAGGCTATGGCTACACCTTC | CASSLGSGYGYTF
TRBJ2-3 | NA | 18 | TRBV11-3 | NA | TGTGCCAGCAGCTCGTTAGATCGTTGGCGGGGCAGCACAGATACGCAGTATTTT | CASSSLDRWRGSTDTQYF
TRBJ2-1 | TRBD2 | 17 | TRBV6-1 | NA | TGTGCCAGCAGTGAAATAGGGCCTAGCGGGCTTTACAATGAGCAGTTCTTC | CASSEIGPSGLYNEQFF
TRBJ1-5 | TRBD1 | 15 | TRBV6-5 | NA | TGTGCCAGCAGCCAAAACAGGGGAAGCAATCAGCCCCAGCATTTT | CASSQNRGSNQPQHF
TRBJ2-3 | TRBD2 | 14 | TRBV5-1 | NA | TGCGCCAGCAGCCTAGCGGGCGGCCCAGATACGCAGTATTTT | CASSLAGGPDTQYF
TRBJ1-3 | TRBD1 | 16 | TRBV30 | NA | TGTGCCTGGAGTTGGACAGGGGTTCTCTCTGGAAACACCATATATTTT | CAWSWTGVLSGNTIYF
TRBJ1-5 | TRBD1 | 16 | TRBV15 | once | TGTGCCACCAGCAGAGGTCCAGGGGGCGAACATCAGCCCCAGCATTTT | CATSRGPGGEHQPQHF
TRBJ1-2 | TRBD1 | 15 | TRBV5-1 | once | TGCGCCAGCAGCCTGACAGGGGGGCTTAACTATGGCTACACCTTC | CASSLTGGLNYGYTF
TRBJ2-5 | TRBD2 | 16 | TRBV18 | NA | TGTGCCAGCTCACCGACTAGCGGGGCAAACCAAGAGACCCAGTACTTC | CASSPTSGANQETQYF
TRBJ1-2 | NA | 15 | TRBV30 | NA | TGTGCCTGGAGTGTATACGGGTCACTGGGCTATGGCTACACCTTC | CAWSVYGSLGYGYTF
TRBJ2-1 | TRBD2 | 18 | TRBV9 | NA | TGTGCCAGCAGCGTAGGCGGACTAGCGGGGGCCCGTAACAATGAGCAGTTCTTC | CASSVGGLAGARNNEQFF
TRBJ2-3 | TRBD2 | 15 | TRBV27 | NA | TGTGCCAGCAGTTTTCGGGGAGGGCCCACAGATACGCAGTATTTT | CASSFRGGPTDTQYF
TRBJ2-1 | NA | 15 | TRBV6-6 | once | TGTGCCAGCAGTAAAACTAGAACCGCCGGGGGTGAGCAGTTCTTC | CASSKTRTAGGEQFF
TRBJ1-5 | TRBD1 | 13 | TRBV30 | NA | TGTGCCTGGGAGACAGGGGGTAATCAGCCCCAGCATTTT | CAWETGGNQPQHF
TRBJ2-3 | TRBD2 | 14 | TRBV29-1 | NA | TGCAGCGGGGGGACTAGTCGGGGCACAGATACGCAGTATTTT | CSGGTSRGTDTQYF
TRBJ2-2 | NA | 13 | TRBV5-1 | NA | TGCGCCAGCAGCTTCAGGGAACCCGGGGAGCTGTTTTTT | CASSFREPGELFF
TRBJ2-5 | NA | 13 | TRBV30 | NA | TGTGCCTGGAGTCAGGGGACGAGCAAGACCCAGTACTTC | CAWSQGTSKTQYF
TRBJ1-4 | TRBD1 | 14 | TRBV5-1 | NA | TGCGCCAGCAGCGTCCGGGACAGAAATGAAAAACTGTTTTTT | CASSVRDRNEKLFF
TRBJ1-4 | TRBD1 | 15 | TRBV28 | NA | TGTGCCAGCAGTACAGGGGGGACAGGGGATGAAAAACTGTTTTTT | CASSTGGTGDEKLFF
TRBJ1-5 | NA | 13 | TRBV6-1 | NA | TGTGCCAGCAGTGAACTGGGACTTCAGCCCCAGCATTTT | CASSELGLQPQHF